This record concerns one T cell receptor (beta chain) sequence. Its antigen is unidentified. Compared with germline, one end of the junction differs, possibly owing to a read error. Measured with immunoSEQ multiplex PCR; TCRdb has only the in-frame clones, and not every one. The sample lists approximately 10,000 clones, more than 75% seen once, with less than 6% in the top ten. The data derive from a study of a mutant IDH1 vaccine in newly diagnosed glioma. About the research overall: Vaccination followed radiotherapy alone by 4-6 weeks, or accompanied temozolomide cycles.

The CDR3 spans 14 residues. CDR1 and CDR2 from the germline V gene are SSHAT and FNYEAQ (reference sequence). Documented time point: week 5, during vaccination. The vaccine gave 300 ug of a 20-mer mutant IDH1 peptide subcutaneously per dose. This chain uses TRBV7-7 with TRBJ2-3; 9 bases are shared with TRBD1. The sequence was collected from a woman aged 35 to 49 with glioma. Some clones in this sample may be carry-over from other donors' samples. The specimen was PBMCs, collected from a glioma patient whose treatment included an IDH1 peptide vaccine. The CDR3 sequence is CASSSPGQGDTQYF. The CDR3 nucleotides are TGTGCTAGCAGCTCCCCGGGACAGGGAGATACGCAGTATTTT.